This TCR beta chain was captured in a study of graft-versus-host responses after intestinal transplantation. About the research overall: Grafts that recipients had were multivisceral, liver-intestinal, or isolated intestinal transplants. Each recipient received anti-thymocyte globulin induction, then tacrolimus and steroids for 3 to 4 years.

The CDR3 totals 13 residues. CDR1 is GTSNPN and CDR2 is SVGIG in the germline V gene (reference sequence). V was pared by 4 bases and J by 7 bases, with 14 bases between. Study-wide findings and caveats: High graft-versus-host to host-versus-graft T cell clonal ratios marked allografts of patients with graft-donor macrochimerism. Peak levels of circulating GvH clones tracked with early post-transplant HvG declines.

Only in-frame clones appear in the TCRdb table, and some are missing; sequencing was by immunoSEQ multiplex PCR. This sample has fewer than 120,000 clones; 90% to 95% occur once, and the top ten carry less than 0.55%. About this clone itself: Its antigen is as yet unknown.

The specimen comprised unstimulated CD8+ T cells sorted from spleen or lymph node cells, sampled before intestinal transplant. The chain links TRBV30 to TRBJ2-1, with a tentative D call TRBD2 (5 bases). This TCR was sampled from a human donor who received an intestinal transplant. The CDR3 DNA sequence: TGTGCCTGGACCCTAGGGAGCGGTAATGAGCAGTTCTTC. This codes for CAWTLGSGNEQFF.